This TCR beta chain was recovered during a study of blood T cell repertoires in COVID-19 (TCRdb year 2020). Looking at the study overall: The collaborator samples originated in the United States, Italy and Spain and spanned the acute and convalescent phases of COVID-19. The samples were drawn from the first 160 participants of the ongoing ImmuneRACE study and from 950 to 1,500 subjects provided by 6 global collaborators. Where available, HLA class I and class II types were taken from metadata supplied by the sample provider and were not determined by assay-based typing. The dataset comprised deeply sampled blood TCRbeta repertoires from subjects exposed to, actively infected with, or recovered from COVID-19. Sample metadata almost always included a de-identified subject ID, COVID-19 status, age in years and sex. The prospective study material was composed of cDNA or gDNA derived from T cells, B-cell-depleted T cells, or PBMCs. The repertoires were released in a freely available public database meant as a resource for research on the immune response to SARS-CoV-2.

Its CDR3 holds 15 amino acids, cysteine through phenylalanine. Solely the CDR3 DNA is kept, with 45 bases framed from the first base. At the junction V is shortened by 7 bases and J by 3 bases; bases outside the gene matches: 8. CDR1 and CDR2, per the germline V gene, are MDHEN and SYDVKM. Summary of the overall study and its limitations: How much clinical and demographic metadata was included differed by source and by participant, and the metadata was provided uncurated.

Each collaborating institution followed its own protocols to collect whole blood in K2EDTA tubes. For TCRbeta analysis, collaborators shipped samples as frozen whole blood, isolated PBMCs, or DNA extracted from either of those sample types. The immunoSEQ Assay, a bias-controlled multiplex PCR, was used to amplify TCRbeta CDR3 regions from genomic DNA. As for how the authors treated the data: Within the assay, amplification of reference gene primers was used to estimate how many nucleated cells each sample contained. Sequence reads were collapsed and filtered to measure the absolute abundance of every unique TCRbeta CDR3 rearrangement. For each sample, productive Simpson clonality was calculated by taking the square root of Simpson's diversity index across productive rearrangements. TCRdb retrieved this table from immuneACCESS and kept in-frame rearrangements only. Not all clones are present; in checked studies, unresolved V genes account for under half, and no reason is known for the remainder. The V and J calls and clone size were taken over from that table, and D and trimming were inferred from the DNA. The sample yields 130,000 to 150,000 clones; more than 80% were counted once. The ten largest make up 4.5% to 5.5% of the sample.

With respect to this clone: Which antigen it targets is not known. No quality values exist for individual bases; no much larger clone is one base distant.

What was sequenced was peripheral blood. The chain is made from TRBV28 and TRBJ2-2, and 7 junctional nucleotides match TRBD1. The TCR comes from a human donor in a cohort sampled during active COVID-19. The DNA reads as follows: TGTGCCAGCACCCCGACCCAGGGGGACACCGGGGAGCTGTTTTTT. Translated, this gives CASTPTQGDTGELFF.